The 32 T cell receptor beta chains presented below share a single source sample, sequenced in a study of spatial heterogeneity in lung cancer. TCRdb re-called the 5' RACE reads through MiXCR, storing one row per CDR3 protein. The data contain around 3,000 distinct CDR3 sequences, approximately 15% of them singletons. Regarding time point: sample taken at primary tumor resection. The study sequenced unsorted whole RNA from tumor, nontumor lung or frozen PBMC. The sequencing used PBMCs, collected at surgery. The receptors come from a female donor with early-stage non-small cell lung cancer.

This clonotype was observed many times. The V call is TRBV12-5, the J call TRBJ2-1; 7 nucleotides match TRBD2. This CDR3 has 12 amino acids. CDR1 LGHNT and CDR2 FRNRAP come from the germline V gene. With 4 bases clipped from V and 8 bases from J, the junction kept 2 bases outside the gene matches. The CDR3 sequence is CASGWLADEQFF. The CDR3 nucleotides are TGTGCTAGTGGTTGGCTAGCGGATGAGCAGTTCTTC.

This clonotype has ten or more counts. The CDR3 region is CASSEKEKVGNQPQHF. CDR3 nucleotides: TGTGCCAGCAGTGAAAAAGAAAAAGTCGGCAATCAGCCCCAGCATTTT. This chain connects TRBV6-1 to TRBJ1-5, with unresolved D. Trimming cost V 2 bases and J 2 bases, with 13 bases left between them. Looked up from germline, CDR1 is MNHNS and CDR2 is SASEGT. The CDR3 covers 16 residues.

This chain uses TRBV12-3 or TRBV12-4 with TRBJ1-1; D gene ambiguous. The V gene lost 3 bases and the J gene lost 5 bases, with 10 bases spanning the gap. This CDR3 contains 13 residues. CDR3 nucleotide sequence: TGTGCCAGCAGTTTTGATCTGGTGACTGAAGCTTTCTTT. Translating it yields CASSFDLVTEAFF.

J is TRBJ2-5 and V is TRBV5-5, with D possibly being TRBD1 or TRBD2 (5 bases each). The CDR3 sequence is 19 residues long. Trimming pared 3 bases from V and 1 base from J, leaving 25 bases between. Germline CDR1 and CDR2: SGHKS and YYEKEE (reference sequence). DNA of the CDR3: TGTGCCAGCAGCTACTCCCCCCGGTTGGGGGAACCTCTCCAAGAGACCCAGTACTTC. Translating it yields CASSYSPRLGEPLQETQYF. Complete variable domain (other parts from reference TRBV5-5 and TRBJ2-5): DAGVTQSPTHLIKTRGQQVTLRCSPISGHKSVSWYQQVLGQGPQFIFQYYEKEERGRGNFPDRFSARQFPNYSSELNVNALLLGDSALYLCASSYSPRLGEPLQETQYFGPGTRLLVL.

This clonotype was seen a few times. The rearrangement links TRBV6-2 or TRBV6-3 to TRBJ2-2, with TRBD2 matching 9 bases. The CDR3 extends over 16 amino acids. Germline loops: CDR1 MNHEY, CDR2 SVGEGT. Trimming cost V 5 bases and J 1 base; bases outside gene matches: 5. In DNA, the CDR3 is TGTGCCAGCAGTCTAGCGGGGCTAGAGAACACCGGGGAGCTGTTTTTT. This codes for CASSLAGLENTGELFF.

This clonotype is labeled large. The rearrangement uses TRBV5-4 and TRBJ1-1; the match to TRBD1 covers 8 bases. The ends lost 2 bases at V and 0 bases at J; junction bases unmatched: 0. This CDR3 region has 14 residues. Germline V lookup: CDR1 SGHNT, CDR2 YYREEE (reference sequence). The CDR3 spells CASSLQGVNTEAFF. The CDR3 nucleotides are TGTGCCAGCAGCTTACAGGGGGTGAACACTGAAGCTTTCTTT.

There are many counts of this clonotype. CDR3: CASRDRVTGELFF. The CDR3 DNA is TGTGCCAGCAGGGACAGGGTTACCGGGGAGCTGTTTTTT. The chain couples TRBV2 to TRBJ2-2; 8 nucleotides match TRBD1. This CDR3 is built from 13 residues. Trimming at V came to 6 bases and at J to 5 bases, leaving 2 bases not matched to a gene. Germline CDR1 is SNHLY and CDR2 is FYNNEI.

The gene calls are TRBV5-1 and TRBJ1-1; TRBD1 aligns across 7 bases. CDR3 length: 15 amino acids. The J segment lost 1 base and the V segment lost 0 bases, leaving 3 bases of the junction unmatched. Per the germline V gene, CDR1 is SGHRS and CDR2 is YFSETQ. CDR3 sequence: CASSLETGTNTEAFF. The CDR3 coding sequence is TGCGCCAGCAGCTTGGAGACAGGGACGAACACTGAAGCTTTCTTT.

The chain combines TRBV6-1 with TRBJ2-6; D remains unclear. V lost 4 bases and J 0 bases, leaving 4 bases between the germline ends. The V gene's germline CDR1 is MNHNS and CDR2 SASEGT. The CDR3 is 14 residues long. CDR3 residues: CASSGHSGANVLTF. DNA for the CDR3: TGTGCCAGCAGTGGACACTCTGGGGCCAACGTCCTGACTTTC.

This clonotype was recorded many times. The gene calls are TRBV28 and TRBJ1-1; TRBD1 agrees at 10 bases. Germline CDR1 and CDR2: MDHEN and SYDVKM. Trimming at V came to 3 bases and at J to 4 bases, leaving 5 bases not matched to a gene. CDR3 length equals 15 residues. CDR3 DNA: TGTGCCAGCAGTTTGGGACAGGGGTTTCGCACTGAAGCTTTCTTT. Its translation: CASSLGQGFRTEAFF.

The table lists this clonotype with many counts. The chain carries TRBV7-6 and TRBJ2-7; D unclear. The CDR3 loop spans 14 amino acids. Germline values: CDR1 SGHVS, CDR2 FNYEAQ. Trimming shortened V by 1 base and J by 1 base, and 8 bases separated the two germline ends. CDR3 coding DNA: TGTGCCAGCAGCTTAGGGGAAGGGTCCTACGAGCAGTACTTC. Its protein is CASSLGEGSYEQYF.

The chain couples TRBV5-4 to TRBJ2-3, with a weak D call TRBD2 (6 bases). Germline loops: CDR1 SGHNT, CDR2 YYREEE (reference sequence). CDR3 size: 15 residues. V lost 4 bases and J lost 0, with 12 bases in between. This CDR3 reads CASSVAGTSTDTQYF. In DNA, the CDR3 is TGTGCCAGCAGCGTCGCGGGGACTAGCACAGATACGCAGTATTTT.

The table lists this clonotype with many counts. V usage is TRBV5-1 and J usage is TRBJ2-3; a possible D gene is TRBD1 (5 bases). The CDR3 has 15 amino acids. V was pared by 4 bases and J by 4 bases, with 16 bases between. The V gene's germline CDR1 is SGHRS and CDR2 YFSETQ. As DNA, the CDR3 is TGCGCCAGCAGCCTCGCCAGGGCCGCTGCAGATACGCAGTATTTT. Amino acids: CASSLARAAADTQYF.

This clonotype was recorded a few times. The chain combines TRBV15 with TRBJ2-2; 13 bases fit TRBD2. The CDR3 sequence is 19 residues long. V lost 3 bases and J lost 6; bases outside the gene matches: 13. Germline CDR1 is LNHNV and CDR2 is YYDKDF (reference sequence). The CDR3 reads CATSSARLRGLAGAGELFF. Written as DNA, the CDR3 is TGTGCCACCAGCAGTGCCCGGCTTCGCGGACTAGCGGGAGCCGGGGAGCTGTTTTTT.

Ten or more counts support this clonotype. The chain combines TRBV15 with TRBJ1-4; D is unclear. This CDR3 has 15 residues. Germline V gives CDR1 LNHNV, CDR2 YYDKDF (reference sequence). V was shortened by 4 bases and J by 5 bases, with 14 bases between the two germline ends. DNA of the CDR3: TGTGCCACCAGCACCTTGGGAAATCGAAATGAAAAACTGTTTTTT. This gives the protein CATSTLGNRNEKLFF.

This clonotype was observed many times. This chain links TRBV21-1 with TRBJ1-1; the table gives TRBD1 as D, unverified against the DNA. TRBV21-1 is labeled a pseudogene. CDR3 length: 15 amino acids. The CDR3: CASSKETEGGTEAFF. The CDR3 DNA follows: TGTGCCAGCAGCAAAGAAACAGAAGGGGGTACTGAAGCTTTCTTT.

This clonotype was seen more than once but under ten times. This chain links TRBV19 with TRBJ2-7, with D possibly being TRBD1 (6 bases). With 3 bases removed from V and 2 bases from J, the gap between germline ends came to 14 bases. This CDR3 comprises 15 residues. Germline V gene data show CDR1 as LNHDA and CDR2 as SQIVND (reference sequence). CDR3 bases: TGTGCCAGTAGTATGGGCCAGACAGGCACCTACGAGCAGTACTTC. It translates to CASSMGQTGTYEQYF.

This clonotype was detected ten times or more. The chain links TRBV7-2 to TRBJ2-3, with a tentative D call TRBD2 (6 bases). Trimming stripped 5 bases from V and 1 base from J, with 13 bases between. CDR3 size: 15 residues. Looked up from germline, CDR1 is SGHTA and CDR2 is FQGNSA. This chain's CDR3 is CASSERTGGTDTQYF. In DNA form, the CDR3 reads TGTGCCAGCAGCGAACGGACGGGGGGCACAGATACGCAGTATTTT.

This clonotype was observed a handful of times. J is TRBJ2-7 and V is TRBV4-1; D is possibly TRBD1 (6 bases). The V end lost 0 bases, the J end lost 5 bases, and 17 bases lay between the germline ends. Germline lookup yields CDR1 MGHRA and CDR2 YSYEKL. The CDR3 length is 16 residues. The CDR3 nucleotides are TGCGCCAGCAGCCAAGACCCAGGGGCCTGGGGCGACGAGCAGTACTTC. The encoded protein is CASSQDPGAWGDEQYF.

This clonotype was counted between two and nine times. The gene calls are TRBV19 and TRBJ2-2; 9 bases fit TRBD1. The V segment lost 4 bases and the J segment 6 bases; nucleotides outside the gene matches: 6. Germline CDR1 LNHDA, CDR2 SQIVND (reference sequence). There are 15 residues in the CDR3. CDR3 sequence reads: CASSTLQGASGELFF. The CDR3 coding sequence is TGTGCCAGTAGTACCCTACAGGGGGCATCCGGGGAGCTGTTTTTT. The full variable domain, completed using reference TRBV19 and TRBJ2-2, is DGGITQSPKYLFRKEGQNVTLSCEQNLNHDAMYWYRQDPGQGLRLIYYSQIVNDFQKGDIAEGYSVSREKKESFPLTVTSAQKNPTAFYLCASSTLQGASGELFFGEGSRLTVL.

This clonotype was observed many times. The chain is built from TRBV28 and TRBJ1-6; TRBD1 matches at 7 bases. V gave up 6 bases and J gave up 7 bases; unmatched junction bases: 9. CDR3 length equals 15 residues. Germline values: CDR1 MDHEN, CDR2 SYDVKM. The CDR3 coding sequence is TGTGCCAGCAGGCCTCCGGGACAGAGCAATTCACCCCTCCACTTT. Its protein product is CASRPPGQSNSPLHF.

The rearrangement uses TRBV11-1 and TRBJ2-1; TRBD2 matches at 8 bases. This CDR3 spans 16 amino acids. Germline lookup yields CDR1 SGHAT and CDR2 FQDESV (reference sequence). The V segment lost 4 bases and the J segment 5 bases; nucleotides outside the gene matches: 10. The CDR3 region has the DNA TGTGCCAGCAGCTACTTCGGGAGGGCCGGCGACAATGAGCAGTTCTTC. It codes for CASSYFGRAGDNEQFF.

The sample holds many counts of this clonotype. V and J are TRBV7-3 and TRBJ1-1; D not certain. Trimming shortened V by 4 bases and J by 0 bases, and 6 bases separated the two germline ends. The CDR3 runs 13 residues. Germline values: CDR1 SGHTA, CDR2 FQGTGA. In DNA form, the CDR3 reads TGTGCCAGCAGCTCACCAGTGAACACTGAAGCTTTCTTT. Encoded protein: CASSSPVNTEAFF.

This clonotype was observed at least ten times. The DNA for the CDR3 is TGTGCCAGCAGTGAACGACGACCCGGGGAGCTGTTTTTT. Its protein is CASSERRPGELFF. V usage is TRBV2 and J usage is TRBJ2-2, with no clear D. The CDR3 totals 13 residues. Per germline, CDR1 SNHLY and CDR2 FYNNEI. The V gene lost 2 bases and the J gene lost 6 bases, with 7 bases spanning the gap.

This clonotype was seen ten or more times. The rearrangement joins TRBV25-1 to TRBJ1-1; no firm D call. This CDR3 spans 12 amino acids. Looked up from germline, CDR1 is MGHDK and CDR2 is SYGVNS. V gave up 1 base and J gave up 1 base, with 1 base separating them. Written as DNA, the CDR3 is TGTGCCAGCAGTGAATGGAACACTGAAGCTTTCTTT. The encoded protein is CASSEWNTEAFF.

This clonotype was seen ten or more times. CDR3: CAWSPPSYRDTEAFF. Here the CDR3 DNA reads TGTGCCTGGAGTCCTCCCTCCTACAGGGATACTGAAGCTTTCTTT. The V and J genes are TRBV30 and TRBJ1-1; TRBD1 is a possible D gene (6 bases). Trimming took off 2 bases at V and 5 bases at J, with 18 bases between the two ends. The germline V gene has CDR1 GTSNPN and CDR2 SVGIG (reference sequence). The CDR3 is made up of 15 amino acids. Together with reference TRBV30 and TRBJ1-1, the CDR3 gives the full variable domain: SQTIHQWPATLVQPVGSPLSLECTVEGTSNPNLYWYRQAAGRGLQLLFYSVGIGQISSEVPQNLSASRPQDRQFILSSKKLLLSDSGFYLCAWSPPSYRDTEAFFGQGTRLTVV.

In this sample, this clonotype turned up many times. The chain combines TRBV12-3 or TRBV12-4 with TRBJ2-2; tentatively, D is TRBD1 (6 bases). Deletions cut 3 bases from V and 7 bases from J, with 9 bases between. This CDR3 has 13 amino acids. CDR3 nucleotide sequence: TGTGCCAGCAGTTTCGGACAGATCGGGGAGCTGTTTTTT. Protein: CASSFGQIGELFF.

This clonotype was seen many times. J is TRBJ2-1 and V is TRBV27; a weak D match, TRBD2 (5 bases). The CDR3 has 12 amino acids. Between the trimmed V and J ends, which lost 0 bases and 9 bases, there was a span of 6 bases. CDR1 MNHEY and CDR2 SMNVEV come from the germline V gene (reference sequence). CDR3 sequence (DNA): TGTGCCAGCAGTTTATCGCGGGCTGAGCAGTTCTTC. It is translated as CASSLSRAEQFF.

This clonotype has ten or more counts. In DNA form, the CDR3 reads TGTGCCAGCAGCTTAGTAGGTGAGGGGAAACCCCAGCATTTT. Its translation: CASSLVGEGKPQHF. The gene calls are TRBV7-9 and TRBJ1-5, with D perhaps TRBD1 (5 bases). Trimming took off 1 base at V and 10 bases at J, with 14 bases between the two ends. The CDR3 covers 14 residues. Germline loops: CDR1 SEHNR, CDR2 FQNEAQ (reference sequence).

This chain joins TRBV29-1 and TRBJ1-2, with D perhaps matching TRBD1 (5 bases). Trimming took off 7 bases at V and 0 bases at J, with 9 bases between the two ends. CDR3 size: 12 residues. The germline gives CDR1 SQVTM, CDR2 ANQGSEA. In DNA, the CDR3 is TGCAGCGCCGAGACAGCTAACTATGGCTACACCTTC. Encoded protein: CSAETANYGYTF.

This clonotype was counted ten times or more. The chain uses TRBV28 and TRBJ2-7; possibly TRBD2 for D (5 bases). In germline, CDR1 is MDHEN, CDR2 SYDVKM. The CDR3 runs 14 residues. Between the trimmed V and J ends, which lost 6 bases and 2 bases, there was a span of 14 bases. In nucleotides, the CDR3 is TGTGCCAGCAGGGTGACGGGGAGCCCCTACGAGCAGTACTTC. Its translation: CASRVTGSPYEQYF.

This clonotype was observed at least ten times. The chain has TRBV6-5 and TRBJ1-5; D unclear. CDR3 length: 14 amino acids. CDR1 is MNHEY, CDR2 SVGAGI, per germline. Trimming pared 5 bases from V and 4 bases from J, leaving 12 bases between. The CDR3 here is CASSTLPFNQPQHF. CDR3 DNA sequence: TGTGCCAGCAGTACTCTGCCTTTTAATCAGCCCCAGCATTTT.